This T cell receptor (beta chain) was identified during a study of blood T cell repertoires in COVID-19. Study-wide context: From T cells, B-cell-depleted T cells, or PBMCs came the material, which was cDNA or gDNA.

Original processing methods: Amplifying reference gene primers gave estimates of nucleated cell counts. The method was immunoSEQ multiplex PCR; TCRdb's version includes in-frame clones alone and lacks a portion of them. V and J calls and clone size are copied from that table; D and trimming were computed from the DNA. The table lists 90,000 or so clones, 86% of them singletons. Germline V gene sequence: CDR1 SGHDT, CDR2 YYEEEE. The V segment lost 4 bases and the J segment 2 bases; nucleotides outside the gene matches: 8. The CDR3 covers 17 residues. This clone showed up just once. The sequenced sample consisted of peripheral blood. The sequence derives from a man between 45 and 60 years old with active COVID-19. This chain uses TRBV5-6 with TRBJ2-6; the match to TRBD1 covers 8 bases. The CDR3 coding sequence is TGTGCCAGCAGCCGCCCGCGACAGGGGACTGGGGCCAACGTCCTGACTTTC. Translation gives CASSRPRQGTGANVLTF.